A selection of T cell receptor beta chains follows, all from one sample in a study of OX40 agonist ivuxolimab in advanced cancers. Method: immunoSEQ multiplex PCR; TCRdb's copy keeps in-frame clones and lacks some. Here the sample spans 65,000 to 85,000 clones, 84% being singletons. This sample comprised CD4+ or CD8+ T cells sorted from blood, obtained in a trial of the OX40 agonist ivuxolimab. These receptors were collected from an adult with an advanced solid tumor such as melanoma, head and neck, liver or kidney cancer. Both conserved end residues are part of each CDR3. Fields, in order: D gene, J gene, V gene, clone size, CDR3 protein, CDR3 DNA. The D gene is left open where the match is weak. Some rows mark clone size as missing; the rest say once, few, many or name a class of expanded clone.

D: NA; J: TRBJ1-4; V: TRBV27; size: NA; CDR3: CASSRDPFMEKLFF; DNA: TGTGCCAGCAGTCGGGACCCATTTATGGAAAAACTGTTTTTT
D: NA; J: TRBJ2-5; V: TRBV5-4; size: few; CDR3: CASSFSVAETQYF; DNA: TGTGCCAGCAGCTTTAGCGTTGCGGAGACCCAGTACTTC
D: TRBD1; J: TRBJ1-2; V: TRBV29-1; size: few; CDR3: CSVGGQAIPSGGYTF; DNA: TGCAGCGTTGGGGGACAGGCAATCCCCTCGGGAGGCTACACCTTC
D: NA; J: TRBJ2-5; V: TRBV4-2; size: NA; CDR3: CASSQEGGGSETQYF; DNA: TGTGCCAGCAGCCAAGAGGGGGGAGGCTCAGAGACCCAGTACTTC
D: NA; J: TRBJ1-2; V: TRBV30; size: NA; CDR3: CAWSPGVGYTF; DNA: TGTGCCTGGAGTCCCGGGGTCGGCTACACCTTC
D: NA; J: TRBJ2-4; V: TRBV4-2; size: NA; CDR3: CASSQEAGNIQYF; DNA: TGTGCCAGCAGCCAAGAGGCCGGAAACATTCAGTACTTC
D: NA; J: TRBJ1-1; V: TRBV30; size: NA; CDR3: CAWSVQRPYSTEAFF; DNA: TGTGCCTGGAGTGTACAACGGCCATATAGTACTGAAGCTTTCTTT
D: NA; J: TRBJ2-6; V: TRBV29-1; size: NA; CDR3: CSVEVAGANVLTF; DNA: TGCAGCGTTGAAGTAGCCGGGGCCAACGTCCTGACTTTC
D: NA; J: TRBJ2-3; V: TRBV7-2; size: NA; CDR3: CASSLVSGAADTQYF; DNA: TGTGCCAGCAGCTTAGTGTCAGGGGCGGCAGATACGCAGTATTTT
D: TRBD2; J: TRBJ2-3; V: TRBV7-8; size: NA; CDR3: CASSFSSGGAADTQYF; DNA: TGTGCCAGCAGCTTCTCTAGCGGGGGGGCCGCAGATACGCAGTATTTT
D: NA; J: TRBJ2-3; V: TRBV9; size: few; CDR3: CASSPDSTDTQYF; DNA: TGTGCCAGCAGCCCAGACTCCACAGATACGCAGTATTTT
D: NA; J: TRBJ2-3; V: TRBV4-2; size: once; CDR3: CASSQGLSREVTDTQYF; DNA: TGTGCCAGCAGCCAAGGGTTGTCGAGGGAAGTCACAGATACGCAGTATTTT
D: TRBD1; J: TRBJ1-1; V: TRBV6-5; size: NA; CDR3: CASSSPDRGNTEAFF; DNA: TGTGCCAGCAGTTCACCGGACAGGGGTAACACTGAAGCTTTCTTT
D: NA; J: TRBJ1-2; V: TRBV9; size: once; CDR3: CASSVDQGGGYTF; DNA: TGTGCCAGCAGCGTAGATCAAGGGGGAGGCTACACCTTC
D: NA; J: TRBJ1-5; V: TRBV6-6; size: NA; CDR3: CASSYYRDSNQPQHF; DNA: TGTGCCAGCAGTTACTACAGGGATAGCAATCAGCCCCAGCATTTT
D: NA; J: TRBJ2-5; V: TRBV29-1; size: few; CDR3: CSVEHGGGTQYF; DNA: TGCAGCGTTGAACATGGAGGAGGGACCCAGTACTTC
D: TRBD1; J: TRBJ1-2; V: TRBV13; size: NA; CDR3: CASSLGQGGGYTF; DNA: TGTGCCAGCAGCTTGGGACAGGGGGGAGGCTACACCTTC
D: NA; J: TRBJ2-2; V: TRBV6-5; size: NA; CDR3: CASSGVGGWAGELFF; DNA: TGTGCCAGCAGCGGGGTGGGAGGATGGGCCGGGGAGCTGTTTTTT
D: NA; J: TRBJ2-7; V: TRBV2; size: once; CDR3: CASSEERTSYEQYF; DNA: TGTGCCAGCAGTGAAGAGCGGACCTCCTACGAGCAGTACTTC
D: TRBD1; J: TRBJ1-6; V: TRBV4-3; size: NA; CDR3: CASSQIQGGTSPLHF; DNA: TGCGCCAGCAGCCAAATACAGGGGGGGACTTCACCCCTCCACTTT
D: TRBD1; J: TRBJ1-1; V: TRBV7-2; size: NA; CDR3: CASSLVADRGPNTEAFF; DNA: TGTGCCAGCAGCTTAGTAGCGGACAGGGGGCCAAACACTGAAGCTTTCTTT
D: NA; J: TRBJ2-1; V: TRBV9; size: NA; CDR3: CASSVEGLWYNEQFF; DNA: TGTGCCAGCAGCGTAGAAGGGCTTTGGTACAATGAGCAGTTCTTC
D: NA; J: TRBJ1-1; V: TRBV28; size: once; CDR3: CASSLEVPGNTEAFF; DNA: TGTGCCAGCAGTTTAGAGGTCCCAGGAAACACTGAAGCTTTCTTT
D: NA; J: TRBJ1-4; V: TRBV29-1; size: NA; CDR3: CSIQGVSEKLFF; DNA: TGCAGCATACAGGGTGTGAGTGAAAAACTGTTTTTT
D: NA; J: TRBJ1-1; V: TRBV7-9; size: once; CDR3: CASSKRGNTEAFF; DNA: TGTGCCAGCAGCAAGAGGGGGAACACTGAAGCTTTCTTT
D: TRBD2; J: TRBJ2-1; V: TRBV28; size: NA; CDR3: CASRAGGGASYNEQFF; DNA: TGTGCCAGCAGGGCGGGGGGCGGCGCCTCCTACAATGAGCAGTTCTTC
D: NA; J: TRBJ1-5; V: TRBV4-2; size: NA; CDR3: CASAQGGENQPQHF; DNA: TGTGCCAGCGCACAGGGAGGGGAAAATCAGCCCCAGCATTTT
D: NA; J: TRBJ2-1; V: TRBV19; size: NA; CDR3: CASSFFRSYNEQFF; DNA: TGTGCCAGTAGTTTCTTTCGCTCCTACAATGAGCAGTTCTTC
D: NA; J: TRBJ1-6; V: TRBV6-1; size: once; CDR3: CASSELGSNSPLHF; DNA: TGTGCCAGCAGTGAACTGGGGTCCAATTCACCCCTCCACTTT
D: NA; J: TRBJ1-1; V: TRBV27; size: NA; CDR3: CASSLRGSTEAFF; DNA: TGTGCCAGCAGTTTGAGAGGATCCACTGAAGCTTTCTTT
D: NA; J: TRBJ2-2; V: TRBV4-1; size: NA; CDR3: CASSQEGPGAANTGELFF; DNA: TGCGCCAGCAGCCAAGAAGGGCCAGGGGCAGCGAACACCGGGGAGCTGTTTTTT
D: NA; J: TRBJ2-5; V: TRBV20-1; size: once; CDR3: CSANHRETQYF; DNA: TGCAGTGCTAACCACAGGGAGACCCAGTACTTC
D: NA; J: TRBJ2-3; V: TRBV2; size: NA; CDR3: CACSRLADSTDTQYF; DNA: TGTGCCTGCTCGAGGTTAGCGGATAGCACAGATACGCAGTATTTT
D: NA; J: TRBJ2-5; V: TRBV10-3; size: NA; CDR3: CAISGLDGETQYF; DNA: TGTGCCATCAGTGGACTCGACGGGGAGACCCAGTACTTC
D: NA; J: TRBJ2-6; V: TRBV4-2; size: once; CDR3: CASSFSGANVLTF; DNA: TGTGCCAGCAGCTTTTCTGGGGCCAACGTCCTGACTTTC
D: NA; J: TRBJ2-5; V: TRBV2; size: NA; CDR3: CASSEVSPRWTQYF; DNA: TGTGCCAGCAGTGAAGTCAGTCCGCGCTGGACCCAGTACTTC
D: TRBD1; J: TRBJ2-7; V: TRBV5-1; size: NA; CDR3: CASSSTGTGKTYEQYF; DNA: TGCGCCAGCAGCTCAACCGGGACAGGGAAGACCTACGAGCAGTACTTC
D: NA; J: TRBJ2-1; V: TRBV12-5; size: once; CDR3: CASGPGFGVYNEQFF; DNA: TGTGCTAGTGGTCCGGGTTTCGGAGTCTACAATGAGCAGTTCTTC
D: NA; J: TRBJ2-2; V: TRBV2; size: NA; CDR3: CASTRQRSGELFF; DNA: TGTGCCAGCACTCGTCAAAGGAGCGGGGAGCTGTTTTTT
D: NA; J: TRBJ1-5; V: TRBV9; size: once; CDR3: CASSVEGTTYPQHF; DNA: TGTGCCAGCAGCGTCGAGGGGACCACTTATCCCCAGCATTTT
D: TRBD1; J: TRBJ1-1; V: TRBV19; size: NA; CDR3: CASSGLAGGYTEAFF; DNA: TGTGCCAGTAGTGGGCTCGCAGGGGGCTACACTGAAGCTTTCTTT
D: TRBD1; J: TRBJ1-1; V: TRBV19; size: NA; CDR3: CASTRTGGSNTEAFF; DNA: TGTGCCAGTACCCGGACAGGGGGTTCGAACACTGAAGCTTTCTTT
D: NA; J: TRBJ1-2; V: TRBV10-3; size: NA; CDR3: CAISESIGTSYGYTF; DNA: TGTGCCATCAGTGAGTCGATAGGGACGTCCTATGGCTACACCTTC
D: NA; J: TRBJ1-1; V: TRBV5-1; size: NA; CDR3: CASSKGDTGGSEAFF; DNA: TGCGCCAGCAGCAAAGGGGACACCGGGGGCTCTGAAGCTTTCTTT
D: NA; J: TRBJ1-1; V: TRBV7-2; size: NA; CDR3: CASSLDYRQKNTEAFF; DNA: TGTGCCAGCAGCTTAGATTACAGACAGAAAAACACTGAAGCTTTCTTT
D: NA; J: TRBJ2-1; V: TRBV9; size: NA; CDR3: CASSVESRAGPYNEQFF; DNA: TGTGCCAGCAGCGTAGAAAGTCGGGCAGGACCCTACAATGAGCAGTTCTTC
D: NA; J: TRBJ2-4; V: TRBV4-1; size: NA; CDR3: CASSQEANGPAKNIQYF; DNA: TGCGCCAGCAGCCAAGAGGCAAACGGCCCAGCCAAAAACATTCAGTACTTC
D: NA; J: TRBJ1-1; V: TRBV5-1; size: NA; CDR3: CASSLSATENTEAFF; DNA: TGCGCCAGCAGCTTGTCAGCGACAGAGAACACTGAAGCTTTCTTT